One TCR beta chain is described in this entry. Its antigen is undetermined. The data were taken from a study of cytomegalovirus exposure and HLA in healthy donors. The study's findings and limits: Sequences of the TCR beta chain were said to predict the HLA-A and HLA-B alleles of most subjects accurately.

Germline trimming cut 4 bases from V and 2 bases from J; bases unmatched to any gene: 5. CDR3 length: 14 residues. Germline V gene data show CDR1 as GTSNPN and CDR2 as SVGIG (reference sequence). The PCR employed 60 Vbeta primers together with 13 Jbeta primers. The assay was immunoSEQ multiplex PCR, and TCRdb's table has in-frame clones only and misses some. The sample has about 270,000 clones; around 65% are singletons. The receptor comes from a female donor in good health and CMV-seronegative. The chain carries TRBV30 and TRBJ1-5; the match to TRBD1 covers 7 bases. Sequencing was carried out using PBMCs. Here the CDR3 reads CAWNQDRRNQPQHF. DNA of the CDR3: TGTGCCTGGAATCAGGACAGGCGCAATCAGCCCCAGCATTTT.